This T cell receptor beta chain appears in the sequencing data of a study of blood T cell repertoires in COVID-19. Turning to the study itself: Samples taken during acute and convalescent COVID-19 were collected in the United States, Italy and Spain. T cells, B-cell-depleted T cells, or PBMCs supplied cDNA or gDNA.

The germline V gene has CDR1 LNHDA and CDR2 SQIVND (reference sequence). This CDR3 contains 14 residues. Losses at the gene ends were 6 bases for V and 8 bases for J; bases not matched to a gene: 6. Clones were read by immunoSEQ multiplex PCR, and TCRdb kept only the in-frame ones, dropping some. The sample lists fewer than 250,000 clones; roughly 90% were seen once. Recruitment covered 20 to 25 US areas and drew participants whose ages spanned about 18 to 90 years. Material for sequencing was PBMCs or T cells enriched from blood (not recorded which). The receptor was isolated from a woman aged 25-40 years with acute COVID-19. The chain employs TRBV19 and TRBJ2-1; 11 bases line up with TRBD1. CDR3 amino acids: CASSRDRGSYEQFF. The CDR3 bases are TGTGCCAGTAGCCGGGACAGGGGGTCTTATGAGCAGTTCTTC.